This T cell receptor beta chain appears in the sequencing data of a study of Ad26.COV2.S vaccination and SARS-CoV-2 variants. Study-level information: Dosing was one shot or two shots 56 days apart. The study, taken as a whole, reports: Following vaccination, spike-specific CD8+ and CD4+ T cell responses reportedly exhibited substantial breadth.

Treatment in this sample: roughly 20 received Ad26.COV2.S at low or high dose, single or two shots; about 5 received placebo; per-sample allocation not given. Day 63 following the first vaccine or placebo injection was when the samples were taken. Vaccination employed an Ad26 vector expressing the Wuhan-strain SARS-CoV-2 spike. About this clone itself: Antigen specificity is unknown.

V was trimmed by 0 bases and J by 4 bases, leaving 12 bases between them. Germline loops: CDR1 MNHEY, CDR2 SVGAGI. This CDR3 has 15 amino acids. Only in-frame clones appear in the TCRdb table, and some are missing; sequencing was by immunoSEQ multiplex PCR. This sample yields approximately 460,000 clones, of which 89% are seen a single time; more than 1.5% belongs to the top ten. The receptor was derived from a person aged 18 to 59 who received the Ad26.COV2.S COVID-19 vaccine or a placebo. The chain uses TRBV6-5 and TRBJ1-1; D perhaps matches TRBD1 (5 bases). This specimen was peripheral blood, taken in a trial of Ad26.COV2.S vaccine versus placebo. CDR3 in DNA: TGTGCCAGCAGTTACTCCAGGGATTTGGGCACTGAAGCTTTCTTT. Translation gives CASSYSRDLGTEAFF.